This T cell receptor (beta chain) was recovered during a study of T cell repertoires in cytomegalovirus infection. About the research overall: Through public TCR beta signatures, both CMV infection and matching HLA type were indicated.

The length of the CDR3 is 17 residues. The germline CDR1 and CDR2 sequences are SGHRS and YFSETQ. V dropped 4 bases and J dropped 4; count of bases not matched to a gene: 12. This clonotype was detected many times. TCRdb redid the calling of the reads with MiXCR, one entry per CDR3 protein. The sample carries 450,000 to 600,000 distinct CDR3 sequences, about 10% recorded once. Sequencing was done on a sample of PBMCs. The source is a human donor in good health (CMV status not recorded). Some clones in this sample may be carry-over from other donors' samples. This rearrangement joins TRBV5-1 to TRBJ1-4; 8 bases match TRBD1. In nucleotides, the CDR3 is TGCGCCAGCAGCCCCTGGCCCAGGGGGCGGGGTAATGAAAAACTGTTTTTT. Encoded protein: CASSPWPRGRGNEKLFF.